This TCR beta chain came from a study of T cell changes during pregnancy in multiple sclerosis. This CDR3 is 13 amino acids long. Germline assignment: CDR1 LNHDA and CDR2 SQIVND (reference sequence). Between the trimmed V and J ends, which lost 8 bases and 5 bases, there was a span of 13 bases. Only in-frame clones appear in the TCRdb table, and some are missing; sequencing was by immunoSEQ multiplex PCR. The table has 90,000 to 100,000 clones, about 93% seen once. The input for sequencing was peripheral blood, taken in the first trimester of pregnancy. The genes are TRBV19 and TRBJ1-5; a weak D match, TRBD1 (5 bases). This sequence originates from a female donor with multiple sclerosis, enrolled in a pregnancy study. The CDR3 is CASQVRGDQPQHF. In nucleotides, the CDR3 is TGTGCCAGTCAGGTACGGGGGGATCAGCCCCAGCATTTT.